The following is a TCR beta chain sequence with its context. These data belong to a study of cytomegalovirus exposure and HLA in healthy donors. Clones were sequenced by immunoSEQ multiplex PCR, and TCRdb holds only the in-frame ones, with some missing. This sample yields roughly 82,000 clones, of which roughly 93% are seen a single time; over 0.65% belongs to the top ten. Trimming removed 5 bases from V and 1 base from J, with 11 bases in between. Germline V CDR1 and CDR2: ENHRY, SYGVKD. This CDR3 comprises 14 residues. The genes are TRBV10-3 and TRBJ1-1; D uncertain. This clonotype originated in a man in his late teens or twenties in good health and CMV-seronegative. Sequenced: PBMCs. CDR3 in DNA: TGTGCCATCAGTAAAAGTCAGGAGAACACTGAAGCTTTCTTT. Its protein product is CAISKSQENTEAFF.